This T cell receptor (beta chain) was sequenced in a study of blood T cell repertoires in COVID-19. Method: immunoSEQ multiplex PCR; TCRdb's copy keeps in-frame clones and lacks some. The table lists tens of thousands of clones, around 90% of them singletons. The V gene lost 7 bases and the J gene lost 6 bases, with 16 bases spanning the gap. Per the germline V gene, CDR1 is ENHRY and CDR2 is SYGVKD. This CDR3 has 13 amino acids. The rearrangement uses TRBV10-3 and TRBJ2-7; maybe TRBD1 (6 bases). The specimen sequenced was peripheral blood. The sequence was collected from a man aged 55 to 69 with COVID-19, enrolled during active disease. Written as DNA, the CDR3 is TGTGCCATCACTCCTGGTCAAGGGGGCGAGCAGTACTTC. Its translation is CAITPGQGGEQYF.